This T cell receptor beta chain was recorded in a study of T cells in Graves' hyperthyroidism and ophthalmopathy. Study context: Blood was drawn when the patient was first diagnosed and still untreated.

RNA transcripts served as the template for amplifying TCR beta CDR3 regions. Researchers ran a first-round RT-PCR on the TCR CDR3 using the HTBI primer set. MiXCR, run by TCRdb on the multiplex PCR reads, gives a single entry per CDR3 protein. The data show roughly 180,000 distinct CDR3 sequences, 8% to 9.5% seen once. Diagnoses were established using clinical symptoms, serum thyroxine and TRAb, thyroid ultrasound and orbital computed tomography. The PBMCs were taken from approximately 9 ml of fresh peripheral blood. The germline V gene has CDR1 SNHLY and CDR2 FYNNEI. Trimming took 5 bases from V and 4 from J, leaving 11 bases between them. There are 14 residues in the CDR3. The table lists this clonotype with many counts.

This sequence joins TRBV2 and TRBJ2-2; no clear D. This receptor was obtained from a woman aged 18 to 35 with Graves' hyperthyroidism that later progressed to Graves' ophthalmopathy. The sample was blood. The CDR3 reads CASSKTHFTGELFF. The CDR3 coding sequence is TGTGCCAGCAGTAAGACCCACTTCACCGGGGAGCTGTTTTTT.